Listed here are 24 T cell receptor beta chains from one sample, sequenced in a study of cytomegalovirus exposure and HLA in healthy donors. Researchers ran the PCR with 60 Vbeta and 13 Jbeta primers. Profiling relied on immunoSEQ multiplex PCR, and the TCRdb table lists in-frame clones only, not all of them. The sample records some 130,000 clones, 81% being singletons. Material for sequencing was PBMCs. The receptors here all came from a man between 18 and 29 years old in good health and CMV-seronegative.

This clone showed up just a few times. This rearrangement joins TRBV10-3 to TRBJ1-1; 7 nucleotides agree with TRBD1. V was pared by 3 bases and J by 5 bases, with 9 bases of the junction left unmatched. Germline CDR1 and CDR2: ENHRY and SYGVKD. The CDR3 totals 15 residues. DNA for the CDR3: TGTGCCATCAGTGACCCCAGGGGGGTCGGGACTGAAGCTTTCTTT. Protein: CAISDPRGVGTEAFF.

This chain joins TRBV7-8 and TRBJ1-2; TRBD1 matches 9 bases. Looked up from germline, CDR1 is SGHVS and CDR2 is FQNEAQ. J gave up 3 bases and V 3 bases, and 11 bases lay outside the gene matches. The CDR3 totals 17 residues. The CDR3 spells CASSLSPGQGIHYGYTF. CDR3 sequence (DNA): TGTGCCAGCAGCTTGAGCCCGGGACAGGGTATACACTATGGCTACACCTTC.

This chain connects TRBV2 to TRBJ1-2; TRBD1 agrees at 8 bases. Germline trimming cut 2 bases from V and 8 bases from J; bases unmatched to any gene: 7. The CDR3 is 14 residues long. Per the germline V gene, CDR1 is SNHLY and CDR2 is FYNNEI. The CDR3 DNA reads as TGTGCCAGCAGTGAATCGTGGACAGGGAGAGGCTACACCTTC. Protein: CASSESWTGRGYTF.

This clone was detected only a few times. J is TRBJ2-7 and V is TRBV13, with D hard to call. Germline V gene lookup returns CDR1 PRHDT and CDR2 FYEKMQ (reference sequence). The CDR3 extends over 14 amino acids. Trimming took off 2 bases at V and 3 bases at J, with 11 bases between the two ends. CDR3 sequence (DNA): TGTGCCAGCAGCTTATATCAGGTAAACTACGAGCAGTACTTC. As protein: CASSLYQVNYEQYF.

This clone was observed a single time. The chain recombines TRBV11-2 with TRBJ2-6; D is perhaps TRBD1 (6 bases). Germline V CDR1 and CDR2: SGHAT, FQNNGV. The CDR3 consists of 17 residues. Trimming removed 5 bases at V and 1 base at J, with 15 bases between. Here the CDR3 reads CASSILIQGSGANVLTF. The CDR3 DNA is TGTGCCAGCAGCATATTAATACAGGGTTCTGGGGCCAACGTCCTGACTTTC.

V gene TRBV28 combines with J gene TRBJ1-2, with D tentatively TRBD1 (6 bases). The V gene's germline CDR1 is MDHEN and CDR2 SYDVKM. Trimming removed 7 bases from V and 4 bases from J, with 10 bases in between. The CDR3 spans 12 residues. Here the CDR3 DNA reads TGTGCCAGCACGGGGGGCGGCTATGGCTACACCTTC. The encoded protein is CASTGGGYGYTF.

The chain combines TRBV9 with TRBJ1-6; 9 nucleotides agree with TRBD1. CDR3 size: 16 residues. V shed 3 bases and J 4 bases; nucleotides not matched to a gene: 5. Germline V gene data show CDR1 as SGDLS and CDR2 as YYNGEE. The CDR3 sequence is CASSADRGGYNSPLHF. As DNA, the CDR3 is TGTGCCAGCAGCGCCGACAGGGGGGGATATAATTCACCCCTCCACTTT.

The chain uses TRBV5-1 and TRBJ2-7, with D tentatively TRBD1 (6 bases). Deletions cut 4 bases from V and 0 bases from J, with 11 bases between. The CDR3 runs 14 residues. Germline V gene lookup returns CDR1 SGHRS and CDR2 YFSETQ. CDR3 nucleotide sequence: TGCGCCAGCAGCACGGACAGTATCTCCTACGAGCAGTACTTC. As protein: CASSTDSISYEQYF.

The rearrangement uses TRBV7-8 and TRBJ2-7; 10 bases map to TRBD1. The CDR3 runs to 17 residues. Looked up from germline, CDR1 is SGHVS and CDR2 is FQNEAQ. Unmatched junction bases numbered 17, after V lost 5 bases and J lost 7 bases. Written as DNA, the CDR3 is TGTGCCAGCAGCACTATCCTATCCGGGACAGGGGCGTTGGAGCAGTACTTC. Encoded protein: CASSTILSGTGALEQYF.

This chain joins TRBV9 and TRBJ2-7; 7 bases are shared with TRBD1. J lost 2 bases, V lost 3 bases, and 5 bases had no gene match. The CDR3 runs to 14 residues. The germline gives CDR1 SGDLS, CDR2 YYNGEE. CDR3 nucleotides: TGTGCCAGCAGCGCCAGGGGGTCCCCCTACGAGCAGTACTTC. As protein: CASSARGSPYEQYF.

V usage is TRBV13 and J usage is TRBJ1-1, with 8 bases aligning to TRBD1. With 3 bases clipped from V and 3 bases from J, the junction kept 24 bases outside the gene matches. The CDR3 extends over 21 amino acids. CDR1 PRHDT and CDR2 FYEKMQ come from the germline V gene (reference sequence). Here the CDR3 DNA reads TGTGCCAGCAGCTTTGAAACCCCCTGGGTCGACAGGGGACTTCGGGACACTGAAGCTTTCTTT. Translation: CASSFETPWVDRGLRDTEAFF. The full variable domain, completed using reference TRBV13 and TRBJ1-1, is AAGVIQSPRHLIKEKRETATLKCYPIPRHDTVYWYQQGPGQDPQFLISFYEKMQSDKGSIPDRFSAQQFSDYHSELNMSSLELGDSALYFCASSFETPWVDRGLRDTEAFFGQGTRLTVV.

The chain employs TRBV2 and TRBJ1-1; D is undetermined. This CDR3 has 13 residues. V dropped 4 bases and J dropped 4 bases, with 10 bases sitting between them. Germline V gives CDR1 SNHLY, CDR2 FYNNEI. CDR3 amino acids: CASSVERGTEAFF. The CDR3 nucleotides are TGTGCCAGCAGTGTGGAGCGGGGCACTGAAGCTTTCTTT.

The gene calls are TRBV7-6 and TRBJ1-2, with D possibly TRBD1 on 6 matching bases. CDR3 length equals 15 residues. Germline CDR1 SGHVS, CDR2 FNYEAQ. Trimming took 2 bases from V and 7 from J, leaving 17 bases between them. The CDR3: CASSLSSGVDGGYTF. CDR3 nucleotide sequence: TGTGCCAGCAGCTTATCGTCAGGGGTTGATGGTGGCTACACCTTC.

The chain joins TRBV30 to TRBJ1-1; D gene uncertain. CDR1 is GTSNPN, CDR2 SVGIG, per germline (reference sequence). V was shortened by 3 bases and J by 0 bases, with 5 bases between the two germline ends. The CDR3 is made up of 12 amino acids. Here the CDR3 DNA reads TGTGCCTGGAGCCCTTTGAACACTGAAGCTTTCTTT. This encodes CAWSPLNTEAFF.

The chain recombines TRBV30 with TRBJ1-5, with D uncertain. CDR1 is GTSNPN, CDR2 SVGIG, per germline (reference sequence). V gave up 1 base and J gave up 6 bases, with 10 bases separating them. The CDR3 extends over 13 amino acids. CDR3 residues: CAWSGGYGQPQHF. The CDR3 nucleotides are TGTGCCTGGAGTGGAGGGTACGGTCAGCCCCAGCATTTT.

The chain carries TRBV30 and TRBJ1-2; D is ambiguous. The length of the CDR3 is 13 residues. Per germline, CDR1 GTSNPN and CDR2 SVGIG (reference sequence). Trimming removed 7 bases at V and 3 bases at J, with 15 bases between. DNA for the CDR3: TGTGCCTACTACGGCCGTTCCGACTATGGCTACACCTTC. Its protein product is CAYYGRSDYGYTF.

The chain links TRBV7-3 to TRBJ1-1; TRBD1 agrees at 7 bases. This CDR3 region has 13 residues. The germline V gene has CDR1 SGHTA and CDR2 FQGTGA. J gave up 6 bases and V 5 bases, and 6 bases lay outside the gene matches. The CDR3 protein is CASSPGRGPEAFF. The DNA of the CDR3 is TGTGCCAGCAGCCCCGGTAGGGGGCCTGAAGCTTTCTTT.

The chain joins TRBV7-2 to TRBJ1-6, with no clear D. This CDR3 contains 12 residues. V shed 1 base and J shed 13 bases, with 8 bases lying between them. Per germline, CDR1 SGHTA and CDR2 FQGNSA. The CDR3 bases are TGTGCCAGCAGCTTAGGCCGGAGTCCCCTCCACTTT. It encodes CASSLGRSPLHF.

For the CDR3, the DNA is TGTGCCTGGAGTGTAAAGCAGACAGCGGGTGGCTACACCTTC. Amino acid sequence: CAWSVKQTAGGYTF. This chain joins TRBV30 and TRBJ1-2; D may be TRBD1 (5 bases). Germline V gene sequence: CDR1 GTSNPN, CDR2 SVGIG (reference sequence). This CDR3 spans 14 amino acids. V was clipped by 0 bases and J by 7 bases, with 15 bases between them. Supplemented by reference TRBV30 and TRBJ1-2, the full variable domain reads SQTIHQWPATLVQPVGSPLSLECTVEGTSNPNLYWYRQAAGRGLQLLFYSVGIGQISSEVPQNLSASRPQDRQFILSSKKLLLSDSGFYLCAWSVKQTAGGYTFGSGTRLTVV.

This clone was recorded once. V is TRBV6-5 and J is TRBJ2-3; 8 bases are shared with TRBD1. Trimming cost V 5 bases and J 10 bases; bases outside gene matches: 5. This CDR3 has 12 amino acids. The germline V gene has CDR1 MNHEY and CDR2 SVGAGI. The CDR3 DNA sequence: TGTGCCAGCAGTGAAGACAGGGGCTCGCAGTATTTT. This gives the protein CASSEDRGSQYF.

The genes are TRBV6-6 and TRBJ2-7; 8 nucleotides line up with TRBD1. The length of the CDR3 is 16 residues. CDR1 is MNHNY, CDR2 SVGAGI, per germline (reference sequence). Losses at the gene ends were 5 bases for V and 0 bases for J; bases not matched to a gene: 9. CDR3 DNA: TGTGCCAGCAGTCAGACAGGGGCCTTGAGCTCCTACGAGCAGTACTTC. Protein: CASSQTGALSSYEQYF.

The chain carries TRBV7-6 and TRBJ2-3; the D gene is possibly TRBD2 (6 bases). The CDR3 has 14 amino acids. V lost 5 bases to trimming and J lost 6 bases, with 15 bases between them. Germline CDR1 and CDR2: SGHVS and FNYEAQ. The CDR3 protein is CASSRLVVTDTQYF. In nucleotides, the CDR3 is TGTGCCAGCAGCCGACTAGTTGTGACGGATACGCAGTATTTT.

The rearrangement links TRBV2 to TRBJ1-2; a weak D match, TRBD1 (5 bases). Germline V CDR1 and CDR2: SNHLY, FYNNEI. V dropped 6 bases and J dropped 6 bases, with 11 bases sitting between them. The CDR3 length is 12 residues. Here the CDR3 DNA reads TGTGCCAGCAGACCCTGGGGCGATGGCTACACCTTC. Its translation: CASRPWGDGYTF.

V usage is TRBV13 and J usage is TRBJ2-1; D is unresolved. Germline lookup yields CDR1 PRHDT and CDR2 FYEKMQ (reference sequence). V dropped 1 base and J dropped 7 bases, with 5 bases sitting between them. The CDR3 length is 12 residues. The CDR3 loop reads CASSLAGNEQFF. DNA of the CDR3: TGTGCCAGCAGCTTAGCCGGGAATGAGCAGTTCTTC. Together with reference TRBV13 and TRBJ2-1, the CDR3 gives the full variable domain: AAGVIQSPRHLIKEKRETATLKCYPIPRHDTVYWYQQGPGQDPQFLISFYEKMQSDKGSIPDRFSAQQFSDYHSELNMSSLELGDSALYFCASSLAGNEQFFGPGTRLTVL.